Sequencing of this T cell receptor (beta chain) was carried out in a study of blood T cells in healthy people across ages (dated by TCRdb to about 2015). Notes on the research overall: Template switching captured roughly one uniquely barcoded TCR beta cDNA molecule per two T cells in model experiments. The donors were divided into four age groups: young (average 16 years), middle-aged (approximately 41), aged (about 60) and long-lived (roughly 88). Using deep sequencing normalized with unique cDNA molecular identifiers, the study measured how TCR beta repertoire diversity changes with age. Using the same blood draw, the study looked at two additional independent replicas of 1 million unique cDNA reads for two donors, one aged 18 to 30 and the other aged 80 or older. To avoid experimental bias, donors of different ages were distributed randomly across sequencing lanes. Beyond this particular receptor, the publication reports: Observed TCR beta diversity correlated strongly with the percentage of naive T cells measured by flow cytometry. Observed TCR beta diversity per million T cells fell roughly linearly with age, and a significant reduction was already apparent by age around 39. Compared with the aged group, the long-lived group had more naive CD4+ T cells, fewer expanded clones and increased TCR diversity, suggesting age selection. Total diversity estimates from one million sequenced T cells were considered lower bounds and underestimates. Because profiling used bulk unsorted PBMCs, naive and antigen-experienced compartments could not be compared conclusively. Donor CMV infection status was unknown, potentially confounding age-related changes in expanded clonotypes.

The method behind the library was 5' RACE. The run used an Illumina HiSeq 2500. A second PCR of roughly 6 to 11 cycles was performed with a sample-barcoded 5' primer and a J-beta primer mix. A unique molecular identifier was introduced onto each TCR beta cDNA molecule by a template-switch 5' adaptor carrying 12 random nucleotides. Each sample yielded at least 2.5 million CDR3-containing paired-end reads. First-strand cDNA synthesis was performed from all RNA using the Mint cDNA synthesis kit, with priming by a TRBC-specific oligonucleotide. All cDNA was treated with uracil-DNA glycosylase and then went through a first 18-cycle PCR with the universal primers M1SS and BC2_uni_R. Concerning the study's data processing: For normalization, 1 million high-quality reads, each with a distinct molecular identifier, were randomly selected from each sample. Instead of being binned into consensus sequences, reads that shared molecular identifiers were thrown out. MiTCR, run with a Q25 quality threshold and the strictest error-elimination algorithm, handled CDR3 identification, clonotype clustering and error correction. A nonparametric unseen species model with Euler transformation was used to estimate lower-bound total TCR beta diversity. TCRdb trimmed public reads at Q25 via fastp, called clones via MiXCR and kept in-frame beta chains. Every CDR3 protein is listed once, alongside the most common genes and DNA of its rows. The V and J calls reflect TCRdb's pipeline rather than the authors' work. Counted in this sample were about 1 million distinct CDR3 sequences; 45% of them appeared once. Of the sample, under 20% is held by the ten largest clones.

The CDR3 covers 16 residues, taking in both the cysteine and the phenylalanine. This entry keeps only the CDR3 DNA: 48 bases, framed from base 1. Via the germline V gene (reference sequence), CDR1 is SGHNT and CDR2 YYREEE. The germline V and J ends show losses of 0 bases and 6 bases respectively, and no gene match explains 3 bases of the junction. The donors were under 40 Caucasian individuals from Russia, aged about 6 to 100 years, who were systemically healthy. Approximately 10 milliliters of peripheral blood were collected from each donor into EDTA-treated Vacutainer tubes. Ficoll-Paque density-gradient centrifugation was used to isolate PBMCs, with at least 6 million per sample. Trizol reagent was used to extract total RNA from the PBMCs, yielding at least 6 micrograms per sample. The percentages of naive CD45RAhigh/CD27high T cells were determined by flow cytometry on a PBMC aliquot from every donor.

As to this clonotype: Its target antigen remains unknown. One base away there is no much larger clone; base qualities are not given.

The sequencing input was blood. This chain joins TRBV5-4 to TRBJ2-1, with 13 bases in between that match TRBD2. The receptor was derived from a woman in her sixties in good health. The nucleotides are TGTGCCAGCAGCTTGGCCGGGACTAGCGGGATCAATGAGCAGTTCTTC. It is translated as CASSLAGTSGINEQFF.